The entry that follows covers one TCR beta chain sequence. The table came from immunoSEQ multiplex PCR; TCRdb's copy has only in-frame clones and leaves some out. The data contain around 310,000 clones, roughly 90% of them seen just once; the ten biggest clones take up roughly a tenth. V lost 7 bases to trimming and J lost 3 bases; unmatched junction nucleotides: 9. CDR3 length: 14 amino acids. CDR1 is SGHRS, CDR2 YFSETQ, per germline. The data belong to a study of blood T cell repertoires in COVID-19. Whole-study context: PBMCs, B-cell-depleted T cells, or T cells were the source of the cDNA or gDNA that made up the material.

Residents of approximately 25 US areas, aged about 18 to 89 years, made up the participants. Membership in each cohort depended on participant-reported clinical history. Recovery among Cohort 3 donors was established by two negative PCRs, clearance, or symptom resolution. This receptor was obtained from a woman in her 30s who had recovered from COVID-19. Sequenced sample: PBMCs or T cells enriched from blood (not recorded which). The chain employs TRBV5-1 and TRBJ1-2; 7 positions match TRBD1. Written as DNA, the CDR3 is TGCGCCAGCCGCCCCCAGGACAGGTACTATGGCTACACCTTC. Protein: CASRPQDRYYGYTF.